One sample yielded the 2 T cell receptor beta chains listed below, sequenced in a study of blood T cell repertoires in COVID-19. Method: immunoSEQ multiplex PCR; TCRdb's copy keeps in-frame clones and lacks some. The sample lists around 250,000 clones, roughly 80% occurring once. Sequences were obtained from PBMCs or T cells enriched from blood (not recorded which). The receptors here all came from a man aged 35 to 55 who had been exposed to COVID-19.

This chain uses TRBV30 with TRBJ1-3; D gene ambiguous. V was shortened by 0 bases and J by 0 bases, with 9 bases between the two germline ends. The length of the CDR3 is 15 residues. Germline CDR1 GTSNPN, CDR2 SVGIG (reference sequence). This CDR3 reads CAWSVGSSSGNTIYF. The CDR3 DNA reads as TGTGCCTGGAGTGTGGGCAGTTCCTCTGGAAACACCATATATTTT.

CDR3 nucleotide sequence: TGTGCCAGCCGAGGTGACGCGGAGACCCAGTACTTC. Residues: CASRGDAETQYF. The chain recombines TRBV2 with TRBJ2-5; D unclear. Germline V gene lookup returns CDR1 SNHLY and CDR2 FYNNEI. This CDR3 region has 12 residues. The V and J ends lost 8 bases and 5 bases respectively, with 12 bases between them. The full variable domain, with the rest looked up from reference TRBV2 and TRBJ2-5, is EPEVTQTPSHQVTQMGQEVILRCVPISNHLYFYWYRQILGQKVEFLVSFYNNEISEKSEIFDDQFSVERPDGSNFTLKIRSTKLEDSAMYFCASRGDAETQYFGPGTRLLVL.